This TCR beta chain appears in the sequencing data of a study of blood T cell repertoires in COVID-19. Looking at the study overall: The United States, Italy and Spain supplied acute and convalescent COVID-19 samples. T cells, B-cell-depleted T cells, or PBMCs supplied cDNA or gDNA.

Original processing notes: The assay estimated nucleated cells by amplifying reference gene primers. Only in-frame clones appear in the TCRdb table, and some are missing; sequencing was by immunoSEQ multiplex PCR. The DNA gave D and trimming, while V, J and clone size come from that table. The data hold 94,000 or so clones, with more than 70% observed a single time. The V end lost 6 bases, the J end lost 4 bases, and 16 bases lay between the germline ends. Germline CDR1 is MDHEN and CDR2 is SYDVKM. The CDR3 spans 14 residues. Material: peripheral blood. This TCR was recovered from a woman older than 75 with active COVID-19. V gene TRBV28 combines with J gene TRBJ2-7, with D maybe TRBD2 (5 bases). The CDR3 protein is CASRAQVWRYEQYF. The CDR3 bases are TGTGCCAGCAGAGCCCAGGTGTGGAGGTACGAGCAGTACTTC.